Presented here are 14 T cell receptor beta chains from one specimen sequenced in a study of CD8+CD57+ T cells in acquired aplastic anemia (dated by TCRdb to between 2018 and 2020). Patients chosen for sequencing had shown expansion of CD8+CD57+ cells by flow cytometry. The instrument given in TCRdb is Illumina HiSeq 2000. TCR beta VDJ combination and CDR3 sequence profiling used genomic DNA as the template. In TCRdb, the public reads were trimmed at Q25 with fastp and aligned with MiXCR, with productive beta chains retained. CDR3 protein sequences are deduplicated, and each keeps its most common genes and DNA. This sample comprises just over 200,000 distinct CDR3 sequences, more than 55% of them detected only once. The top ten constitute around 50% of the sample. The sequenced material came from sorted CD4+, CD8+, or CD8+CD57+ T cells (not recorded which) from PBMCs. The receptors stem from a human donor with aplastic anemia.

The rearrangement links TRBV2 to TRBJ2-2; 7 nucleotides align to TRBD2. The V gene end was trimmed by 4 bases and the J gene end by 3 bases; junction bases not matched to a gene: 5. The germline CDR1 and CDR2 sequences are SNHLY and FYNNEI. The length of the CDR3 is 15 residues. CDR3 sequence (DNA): TGTGCCAGCAGTGCGACTAGCCGATACACCGGGGAGCTGTTTTTT. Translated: CASSATSRYTGELFF.

The CDR3 sequence is CASRRRTSNTGELFF. The CDR3 DNA is TGTGCCAGCCGCCGAAGGACAAGCAACACCGGGGAGCTGTTTTTT. The chain carries TRBV19 and TRBJ2-2; the D gene is possibly TRBD1 (5 bases). The germline V gene has CDR1 LNHDA and CDR2 SQIVND (reference sequence). The ends were cut back, 9 bases at V and 2 bases at J, with 16 bases in the middle. CDR3 length: 15 amino acids.

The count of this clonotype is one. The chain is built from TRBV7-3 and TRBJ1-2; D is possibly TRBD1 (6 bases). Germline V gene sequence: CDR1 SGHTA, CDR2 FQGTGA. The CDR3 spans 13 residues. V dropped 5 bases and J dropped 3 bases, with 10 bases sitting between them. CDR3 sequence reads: CASSVGHDYGYTF. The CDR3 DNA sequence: TGTGCCAGCAGCGTGGGACACGACTATGGCTACACCTTC.

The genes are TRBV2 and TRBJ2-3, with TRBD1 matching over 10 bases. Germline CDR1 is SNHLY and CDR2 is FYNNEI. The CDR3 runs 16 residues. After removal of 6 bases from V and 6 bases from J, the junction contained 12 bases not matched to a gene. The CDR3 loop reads CASRPGQGFPGDTQYF. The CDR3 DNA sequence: TGTGCCAGCAGGCCGGGACAGGGGTTCCCCGGGGATACGCAGTATTTT. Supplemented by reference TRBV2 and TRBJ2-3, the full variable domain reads EPEVTQTPSHQVTQMGQEVILRCVPISNHLYFYWYRQILGQKVEFLVSFYNNEISEKSEIFDDQFSVERPDGSNFTLKIRSTKLEDSAMYFCASRPGQGFPGDTQYFGPGTRLTVL.

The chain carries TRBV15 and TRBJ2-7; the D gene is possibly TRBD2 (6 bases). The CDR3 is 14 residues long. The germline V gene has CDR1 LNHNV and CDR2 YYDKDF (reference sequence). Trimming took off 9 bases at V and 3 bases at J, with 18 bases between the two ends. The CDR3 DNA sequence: TGTGCCACGACGCGGGATAGGGGAAACTACGAGCAGTACTTC. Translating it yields CATTRDRGNYEQYF.

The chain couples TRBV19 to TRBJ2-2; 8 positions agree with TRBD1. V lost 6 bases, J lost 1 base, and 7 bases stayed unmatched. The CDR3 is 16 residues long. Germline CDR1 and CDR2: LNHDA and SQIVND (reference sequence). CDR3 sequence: CASRILGTGNTGELFF. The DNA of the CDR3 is TGTGCCAGTAGGATCCTCGGGACAGGGAACACCGGGGAGCTGTTTTTT.

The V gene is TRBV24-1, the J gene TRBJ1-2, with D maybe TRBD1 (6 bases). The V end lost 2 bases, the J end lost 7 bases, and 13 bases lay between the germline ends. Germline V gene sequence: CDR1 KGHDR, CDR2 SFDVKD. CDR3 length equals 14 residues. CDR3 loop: CATSDSTGKRGYTF. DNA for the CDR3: TGTGCCACCAGTGATTCTACAGGGAAGCGTGGCTACACCTTC.

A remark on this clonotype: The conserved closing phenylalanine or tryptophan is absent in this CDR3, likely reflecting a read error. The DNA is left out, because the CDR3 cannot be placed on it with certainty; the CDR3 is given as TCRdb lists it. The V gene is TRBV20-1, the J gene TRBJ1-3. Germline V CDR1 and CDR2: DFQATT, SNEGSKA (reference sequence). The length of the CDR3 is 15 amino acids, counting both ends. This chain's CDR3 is CSARDLMATSWALHS.

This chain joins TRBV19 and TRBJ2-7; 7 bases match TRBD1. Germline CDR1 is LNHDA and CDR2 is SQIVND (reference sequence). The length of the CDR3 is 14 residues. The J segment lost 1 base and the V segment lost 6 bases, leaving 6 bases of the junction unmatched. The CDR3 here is CASSRDSASYEQYF. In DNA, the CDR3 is TGTGCCAGTAGCCGGGACAGCGCGTCCTACGAGCAGTACTTC.

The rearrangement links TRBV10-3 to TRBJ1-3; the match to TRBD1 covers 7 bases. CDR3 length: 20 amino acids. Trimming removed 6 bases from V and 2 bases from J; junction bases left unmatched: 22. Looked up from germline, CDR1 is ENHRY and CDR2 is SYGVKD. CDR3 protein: CAIRPRDRGLILPAGNTIYF. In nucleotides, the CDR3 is TGTGCCATCAGACCGAGGGACAGAGGTCTTATCCTCCCTGCTGGAAACACCATATATTTT.

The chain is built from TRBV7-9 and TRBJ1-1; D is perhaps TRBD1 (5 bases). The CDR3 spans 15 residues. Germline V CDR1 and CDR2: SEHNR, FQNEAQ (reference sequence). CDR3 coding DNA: TGTGCTGTCCCGGGGGGGAGGGCTTTGAACACTGAAGCTTTCTTT. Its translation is CAVPGGRALNTEAFF.

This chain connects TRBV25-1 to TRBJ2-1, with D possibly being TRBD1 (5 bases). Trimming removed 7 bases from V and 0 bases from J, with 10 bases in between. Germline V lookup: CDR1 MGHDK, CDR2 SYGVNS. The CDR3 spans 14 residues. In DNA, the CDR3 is TGTGCCAGCACTGGGGCTCTCTCCTACAATGAGCAGTTCTTC. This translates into CASTGALSYNEQFF. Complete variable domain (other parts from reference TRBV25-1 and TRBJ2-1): EADIYQTPRYLVIGTGKKITLECSQTMGHDKMYWYQQDPGMELHLIHYSYGVNSTEKGDLSSESTVSRIRTEHFPLTLESARPSHTSQYLCASTGALSYNEQFFGPGTRLTVL.

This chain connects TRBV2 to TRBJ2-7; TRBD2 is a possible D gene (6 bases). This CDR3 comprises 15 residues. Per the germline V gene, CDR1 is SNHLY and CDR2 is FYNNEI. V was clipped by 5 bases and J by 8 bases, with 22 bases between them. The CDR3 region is CASSPSGGVGRKQYF. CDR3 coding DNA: TGTGCCAGCAGTCCCTCCGGCGGGGTGGGGCGGAAGCAGTACTTC.

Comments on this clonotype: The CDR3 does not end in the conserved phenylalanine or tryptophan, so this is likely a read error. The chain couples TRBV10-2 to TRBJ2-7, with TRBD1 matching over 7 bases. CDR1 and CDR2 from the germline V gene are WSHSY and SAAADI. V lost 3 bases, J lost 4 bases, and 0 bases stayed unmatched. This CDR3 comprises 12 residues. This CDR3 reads CASSDRGYEQYL. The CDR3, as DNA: TGCGCCAGCAGTGACAGGGGGTACGAGCAGTACCTC.